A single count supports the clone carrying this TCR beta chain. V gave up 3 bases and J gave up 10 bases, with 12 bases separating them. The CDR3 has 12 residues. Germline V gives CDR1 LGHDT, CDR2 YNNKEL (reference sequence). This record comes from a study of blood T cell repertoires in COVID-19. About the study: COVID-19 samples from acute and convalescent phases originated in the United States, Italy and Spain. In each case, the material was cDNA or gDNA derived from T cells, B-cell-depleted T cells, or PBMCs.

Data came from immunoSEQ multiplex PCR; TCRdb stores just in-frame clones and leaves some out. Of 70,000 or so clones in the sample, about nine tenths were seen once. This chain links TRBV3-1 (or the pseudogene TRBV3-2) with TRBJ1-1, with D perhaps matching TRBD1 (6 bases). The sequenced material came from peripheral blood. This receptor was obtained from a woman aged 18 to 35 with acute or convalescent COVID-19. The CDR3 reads CASSQDGGAAFF. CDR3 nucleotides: TGTGCCAGCAGCCAGGATGGGGGGGCAGCTTTCTTT.